This section outlines one T cell receptor beta chain sequence together with its context. What it binds is not known. CDR3 length equals 15 residues. Germline values: CDR1 SGHRS, CDR2 YFSETQ. Trimming stripped 4 bases from V and 0 bases from J, with 13 bases between. The data originate from a study of cytomegalovirus exposure and HLA in healthy donors. Points from the study as a whole: Cytomegalovirus-associated status was assigned to approximately 160 TCR beta chains. Rare sequences made up most TCRs, while some public TCRs were found in many donors.

Donors came from a validation cohort of 95 to 150 subjects, distinct from the first 666-subject cohort. This table comes from immunoSEQ multiplex PCR, and its TCRdb copy is limited to in-frame clones, with some not included. The data hold fewer than 70,000 clones, with around 90% observed a single time. The specimen sequenced was PBMCs. The chain uses TRBV5-1 and TRBJ1-1; D gene uncertain. The origin of this receptor is a young man in good health and CMV-seronegative. This CDR3 is CASSAGLSMNTEAFF. CDR3 coding DNA: TGCGCCAGCAGCGCCGGACTGAGCATGAACACTGAAGCTTTCTTT.